These 32 T cell receptor beta chains came from one sample sequenced in a study of CD8+CD57+ T cells in acquired aplastic anemia. Genomic DNA served as template for TCR beta VDJ and CDR3 profiling. From the reads, TCRdb called clonotypes with MiXCR, one entry per CDR3 protein. Of around 170,000 distinct CDR3 sequences detected, roughly 50% appear once; the ten largest clones hold 3% to 4%. By flow cytometry, patients selected for sequencing had shown an expansion of CD8+CD57+ cells. The sample taken for sequencing was sorted CD4+, CD8+, or CD8+CD57+ T cells (not recorded which) from PBMCs. Every receptor here comes from a human donor with aplastic anemia.

The J gene is TRBJ2-7, the V gene TRBV7-2, with D possibly matching TRBD2 (5 bases). CDR3 length equals 15 residues. Per the germline V gene, CDR1 is SGHTA and CDR2 is FQGNSA. The V and J ends lost 1 base and 0 bases respectively, with 10 bases between them. CDR3 sequence reads: CASSLVGTSSYEQYV. The CDR3 region has the DNA TGTGCCAGCAGCTTAGTAGGCACTAGCTCCTACGAGCAGTACGTC.

As concerns this clonotype: It may be a read error: a sequence one base away is much more abundant. The DNA for the CDR3 is TGTGCCAGTAGGCTTCGGGGGATAAATGTAAAACTGTTTTTT. This encodes CASRLRGINVKLFF. V gene TRBV19 combines with J gene TRBJ1-4; a weak D match, TRBD1 (5 bases). Germline V lookup: CDR1 LNHDA, CDR2 SQIVND (reference sequence). This CDR3 has 14 amino acids.

This clonotype was detected ten times or more. The rearrangement joins TRBV5-1 to TRBJ2-7; D might be TRBD1 (7 bases). The length of the CDR3 is 14 residues. CDR1 is SGHRS, CDR2 YFSETQ, per germline. Trimming pared 5 bases from V and 3 bases from J, leaving 15 bases between. This CDR3 is CASSSRGAVYEQYF. CDR3 nucleotides: TGCGCCAGCAGTTCCAGGGGGGCAGTCTACGAGCAGTACTTC.

This chain connects TRBV10-3 to TRBJ2-7; TRBD2 aligns across 11 bases. J lost 5 bases, V lost 10 bases, and 10 bases had no gene match. Germline-derived CDR1 and CDR2 are ENHRY and SYGVKD. CDR3 size: 14 residues. The CDR3 coding sequence is TGTGCCAGCAGGGAACCGGGACTAGCGGACGAGCAGTACTTC. As protein: CASREPGLADEQYF.

CDR3 amino acids: CASSETGLGSNTGELFF. The CDR3 DNA is TGCGCCAGCAGTGAGACGGGTCTAGGCTCGAACACCGGGGAGCTGTTTTTT. The V call is TRBV10-2, the J call TRBJ2-2; no firm D call. CDR3 length: 17 amino acids. Trimming removed 2 bases from V and 0 bases from J, with 13 bases in between. Germline loops: CDR1 WSHSY, CDR2 SAAADI.

This clonotype was observed at least ten times. The chain links TRBV19 to TRBJ1-5; TRBD1 aligns across 9 bases. The CDR3 runs to 14 residues. Germline V gene sequence: CDR1 LNHDA, CDR2 SQIVND (reference sequence). J gave up 7 bases and V 7 bases, and 8 bases lay outside the gene matches. The CDR3 is CASNGQGRGQPQHF. Here the CDR3 DNA reads TGTGCCAGTAACGGACAGGGGAGAGGGCAGCCCCAGCATTTT.

This clonotype appeared once. V is TRBV24-1 and J is TRBJ2-7; 7 bases line up with TRBD1. The germline CDR1 and CDR2 sequences are KGHDR and SFDVKD. This CDR3 contains 16 residues. Trimming cost V 7 bases and J 3 bases; bases outside gene matches: 14. CDR3 sequence reads: CATSPRGRGIVYEQYF. As DNA, the CDR3 is TGTGCCACCAGCCCCCGGGGCAGGGGGATCGTCTACGAGCAGTACTTC.

This sequence joins TRBV9 and TRBJ2-7, with 7 bases identical to TRBD2. This CDR3 spans 14 amino acids. From germline, CDR1 is SGDLS and CDR2 YYNGEE. V lost 3 bases to trimming and J lost 1 base; unmatched junction nucleotides: 4. The CDR3 protein is CASSGRGDSYEQYF. For the CDR3, the DNA is TGTGCCAGCAGCGGACGGGGGGATTCCTACGAGCAGTACTTC.

There are many counts of this clonotype. CDR3 nucleotide sequence: TGTGCCAGCAGCGTAGGGAACAGGAACACTGAAGCTTTCTTT. Translating gives CASSVGNRNTEAFF. This sequence joins TRBV9 and TRBJ1-1; unclear D gene. Trimming pared 0 bases from V and 1 base from J, leaving 7 bases between. Germline CDR1 is SGDLS and CDR2 is YYNGEE. CDR3 length: 14 residues.

This clonotype was recorded many times. V and J are TRBV5-4 and TRBJ2-5, with D perhaps TRBD2 (5 bases). Trimming cost V 4 bases and J 9 bases, with 19 bases left between them. The CDR3 contains 14 residues. Germline CDR1 and CDR2: SGHNT and YYREEE (reference sequence). The CDR3 DNA follows: TGTGCCAGCAGCCGCCGGGAAGGTTTAGTCCCCCAGTACTTC. Protein product: CASSRREGLVPQYF.

The J gene is TRBJ1-3, the V gene TRBV11-3; 7 nucleotides agree with TRBD1. Germline CDR1 and CDR2: SGHNT and YENEEA. CDR3 length equals 14 residues. V dropped 5 bases and J dropped 5; count of bases not matched to a gene: 6. This chain's CDR3 is CASSPTGVRNTIYF. CDR3 DNA: TGTGCCAGCAGCCCTACAGGGGTTAGAAACACCATATATTTT.

This clonotype was recorded at least ten times. The V gene is TRBV20-1, the J gene TRBJ1-1; D not certain. The germline V gene has CDR1 DFQATT and CDR2 SNEGSKA (reference sequence). V was shortened by 5 bases and J by 0 bases, with 7 bases between the two germline ends. This CDR3 comprises 12 residues. The CDR3 reads CSAGPLNTEAFF. As DNA, the CDR3 is TGCAGTGCTGGACCACTGAACACTGAAGCTTTCTTT.

This clonotype was observed many times. V and J are TRBV5-1 and TRBJ1-1, with D perhaps matching TRBD1 (6 bases). The CDR3 contains 15 residues. Germline V gene sequence: CDR1 SGHRS, CDR2 YFSETQ. Trimming took 1 base from V and 8 from J, leaving 18 bases between them. CDR3 bases: TGCGCCAGCAGCTTGTTGTCGGGGGCGGCGTCCGAAGCTTTCTTT. Protein sequence: CASSLLSGAASEAFF.

The chain has TRBV4-1 and TRBJ1-5; D gene uncertain. CDR3 length: 14 residues. V gave up 0 bases and J gave up 10 bases, with 13 bases separating them. Germline values: CDR1 MGHRA, CDR2 YSYEKL. CDR3 DNA sequence: TGCGCCAGCAGCCAAGAGGCTGCCCAAGAACCCCAGCATTTT. This translates into CASSQEAAQEPQHF.

This clonotype appeared many times. The CDR3: CASSPGGVGLAETQYF. The CDR3 nucleotides are TGTGCCAGCAGCCCAGGGGGGGTGGGACTAGCGGAGACCCAGTACTTC. The V and J genes are TRBV5-8 and TRBJ2-5; 10 positions agree with TRBD2. V lost 4 bases, J lost 5 bases, and 11 bases stayed unmatched. CDR3 length: 16 amino acids. Germline CDR1 SGHTS, CDR2 YDEGEE.

J is TRBJ2-3 and V is TRBV19; D might be TRBD2 (5 bases). V was pared by 0 bases and J by 6 bases, with 7 bases between. The CDR3 totals 13 residues. Germline V lookup: CDR1 LNHDA, CDR2 SQIVND (reference sequence). The CDR3 protein is CASSIDRDDTQYF. CDR3 sequence (DNA): TGTGCCAGTAGTATAGATCGGGATGATACGCAGTATTTT.

This chain joins TRBV7-9 and TRBJ2-5; D possibly corresponds to TRBD1 (6 bases). CDR1 is SEHNR and CDR2 is FQNEAQ in the germline V gene (reference sequence). V was shortened by 7 bases and J by 2 bases, with 23 bases between the two germline ends. This CDR3 is built from 17 residues. Here the CDR3 reads CASTPPGDTREQETQYF. Here the CDR3 DNA reads TGTGCCAGCACCCCCCCCGGGGACACCCGAGAGCAAGAGACCCAGTACTTC.

The chain links TRBV24-1 to TRBJ1-2; no clear D gene. The germline V and J ends were trimmed by 3 bases and 6 bases, with 4 bases remaining between them. The CDR3 consists of 11 residues. Germline-derived CDR1 and CDR2 are KGHDR and SFDVKD. CDR3 region: CATSDQDGYTF. The CDR3 bases are TGTGCCACCAGTGATCAAGATGGCTACACCTTC.

The V call is TRBV2, the J call TRBJ2-5; TRBD2 aligns across 8 bases. The CDR3 has 15 residues. The germline V gene has CDR1 SNHLY and CDR2 FYNNEI. V was clipped by 6 bases and J by 5 bases; unmatched bases: 11. Here the CDR3 DNA reads TGTGCCAGCAGCCTGAGGACTAGCCTACATGAGACCCAGTACTTC. Protein product: CASSLRTSLHETQYF.

This clonotype was seen ten or more times. The chain has TRBV5-1 and TRBJ1-1; D remains unclear. The germline gives CDR1 SGHRS, CDR2 YFSETQ. The CDR3 is 13 residues long. Trimming removed 7 bases from V and 5 bases from J, with 15 bases in between. The CDR3 reads CASVRGRGTEAFF. The CDR3 nucleotides are TGCGCCAGCGTCCGGGGTCGAGGGACTGAAGCTTTCTTT.

This clonotype appeared a single time. The chain links TRBV2 to TRBJ1-3; D remains unclear. Germline assignment: CDR1 SNHLY and CDR2 FYNNEI. The CDR3 totals 14 residues. The V end was cut by 6 bases, the J end by 0 bases, with 9 bases between. The CDR3 DNA reads as TGTGCCAGCAGGTCAGGCGACTCTGGAAACACCATATATTTT. It specifies CASRSGDSGNTIYF. Using reference TRBV2 and TRBJ1-3 for the parts outside the CDR3, the full variable domain is EPEVTQTPSHQVTQMGQEVILRCVPISNHLYFYWYRQILGQKVEFLVSFYNNEISEKSEIFDDQFSVERPDGSNFTLKIRSTKLEDSAMYFCASRSGDSGNTIYFGEGSWLTVV.

Points on this clonotype: This sequence may be a read error, since a much larger clone differs from it by one base. V is TRBV3-1 and J is TRBJ1-2; no clear D. The CDR3 runs 14 residues. Germline values: CDR1 LGHDT, CDR2 YNNKEL (reference sequence). In nucleotides, the CDR3 is TGTACCAGCAGCCAACCGGGGAGAGACTATGGCTACACCTTC. Encoded protein: CTSSQPGRDYGYTF. Full variable domain (outside the CDR3, taken from reference TRBV3-1 and TRBJ1-2): DTAVSQTPKYLVTQMGNDKSIKCEQNLGHDTMYWYKQDSKKFLKIMFSYNNKELIINETVPNRFSPKSPDKAHLNLHINSLELGDSAVYFCTSSQPGRDYGYTFGSGTRLTVV.

In its sample, this clonotype was seen once. With a much larger clone just one base away, this may be a read error. V gene TRBV11-2 combines with J gene TRBJ1-2, with 10 bases matching TRBD1. V shed 0 bases and J 6 bases; nucleotides not matched to a gene: 4. Germline values: CDR1 SGHAT, CDR2 FQNNGV. The CDR3 is made up of 15 amino acids. The CDR3 is CASSLEDRGGHGYTF. CDR3 coding DNA: TGTGCCAGCAGCTTAGAGGACAGGGGGGGTCATGGCTACACCTTC.

This clonotype occurred many times. The chain is built from TRBV7-6 and TRBJ2-7, with a possible D match to TRBD2 (6 bases). This CDR3 region has 14 residues. V lost 5 bases to trimming and J lost 3 bases, with 14 bases between them. Germline lookup yields CDR1 SGHVS and CDR2 FNYEAQ. This CDR3 reads CASSPGGSYYEQYF. The CDR3 DNA is TGTGCCAGCAGCCCTGGGGGGAGCTACTACGAGCAGTACTTC.

This chain joins TRBV2 and TRBJ2-3, with 11 bases aligning to TRBD2. Looked up from germline, CDR1 is SNHLY and CDR2 is FYNNEI. Germline trimming cut 6 bases from V and 5 bases from J; bases unmatched to any gene: 4. This CDR3 spans 14 amino acids. CDR3 residues: CASRPGLAVDTQYF. CDR3 DNA: TGTGCCAGCAGACCGGGACTAGCGGTAGATACGCAGTATTTT.

This clonotype was seen at least ten times. The chain uses TRBV6-1 and TRBJ2-7; no firm D call. Germline lookup yields CDR1 MNHNS and CDR2 SASEGT. Trimming left V 5 bases short and J 6 bases short, with 8 bases between. This CDR3 is 11 amino acids long. The DNA of the CDR3 is TGTGCCAGCAGTAGTTGGCTCGAGCAGTACGTC. Amino acid sequence: CASSSWLEQYV.

Note on this clonotype: This may be a read error: a much more frequent sequence differs by one nucleotide. V usage is TRBV5-5 and J usage is TRBJ2-6; TRBD1 might be the D (5 bases). This CDR3 comprises 16 residues. Germline CDR1 reads SGHKS; CDR2 reads YYEKEE (reference sequence). V lost 0 bases to trimming and J lost 4 bases, with 11 bases between them. The CDR3 sequence is CASSLASGIGANVLTF. CDR3 nucleotides: TGTGCCAGCAGCTTGGCATCAGGGATAGGGGCCAACGTCCTGACTTTC.

With regard to this clonotype: The limits of the CDR3 on the DNA are not certain, so only TCRdb's listed CDR3 is given. The V gene is TRBV10-3, the J gene TRBJ1-2; TRBD1 is taken as the D call from the table, unchecked against the DNA. The germline gives CDR1 ENHRY, CDR2 SYGVKD. The CDR3 has 14 residues if both end residues are counted. The CDR3 here is CASGPETGRYGCTF.

Comments on this clonotype: At one end, the junction sequence differs from germline, possibly due to a read error. J is TRBJ1-4 and V is TRBV6-1; 8 bases are a match to TRBD1. This CDR3 is built from 14 residues. CDR1 MNHNS and CDR2 SASEGT come from the germline V gene. The CDR3, as DNA: TGTGCCAGCAGACCAGACAGGGGCCATGAAAAACCGTTTTTT. Its protein product is CASRPDRGHEKPFF.

The V call is TRBV20-1, the J call TRBJ2-2; 12 bases align to TRBD2. This CDR3 has 16 amino acids. After removal of 3 bases from V and 3 bases from J, the junction contained 5 bases not matched to a gene. Per germline, CDR1 DFQATT and CDR2 SNEGSKA (reference sequence). The CDR3 sequence is CSASRTSGTDTGELFF. The DNA for the CDR3 is TGCAGTGCTAGTAGGACTAGCGGGACCGACACCGGGGAGCTGTTTTTT.

This clonotype has only a few counts. The chain links TRBV4-3 to TRBJ2-2, with TRBD1 matching over 7 bases. Unmatched junction bases numbered 6, after V lost 4 bases and J lost 4 bases. The CDR3 sequence is 15 residues long. Germline V gene lookup returns CDR1 LGHNA and CDR2 YSLEER. CDR3 sequence reads: CASSLLRGPTGELFF. Here the CDR3 DNA reads TGCGCCAGCAGCCTCCTAAGGGGGCCCACCGGGGAGCTGTTTTTT.

This clonotype turned up a few times. The CDR3 loop is CASGRPQGQAFF. CDR3 DNA: TGTGCCAGCGGTAGGCCCCAGGGACAAGCTTTCTTT. This rearrangement joins TRBV27 to TRBJ1-1; a weak D match, TRBD1 (5 bases). Trimming stripped 8 bases from V and 9 bases from J, with 16 bases between. This CDR3 spans 12 amino acids. CDR1 and CDR2 (germline): MNHEY, SMNVEV (reference sequence).